This entry lists 5 T cell receptor beta chains sequenced from one sample in a study of response to subunit inactivated influenza vaccine. TCRdb ran MiXCR on the RT-PCR reads and lists one entry per CDR3 protein. The sample has 250,000 to 350,000 distinct CDR3 sequences, over 20% seen once. Sample: PBMCs from blood, taken about 20 months after vaccination. The receptors were sampled from a man between 50 and 69 years old who received an inactivated influenza vaccine.

The sample holds a few counts of this clonotype. The chain has TRBV28 and TRBJ1-2, with D perhaps matching TRBD1 (5 bases). The CDR3 loop spans 14 amino acids. V was cut by 2 bases and J by 4 bases, with 11 bases left in between. CDR1 is MDHEN and CDR2 is SYDVKM in the germline V gene. The CDR3 loop reads CASSLGGNAYGYTF. The CDR3 coding sequence is TGTGCCAGCAGTTTAGGGGGGAACGCCTATGGCTACACCTTC.

J is TRBJ2-7 and V is TRBV29-1; 9 bases map to TRBD2. V was clipped by 3 bases and J by 3 bases; unmatched bases: 3. Germline lookup yields CDR1 SQVTM and CDR2 ANQGSEA. This CDR3 is built from 13 residues. The CDR3 protein is CSVDAGGHYEQYF. For the CDR3, the DNA is TGCAGCGTTGATGCGGGAGGGCACTACGAGCAGTACTTC.

The chain employs TRBV12-3 or TRBV12-4 and TRBJ2-7; D might be TRBD2 (5 bases). The CDR3 contains 13 residues. Trimming took off 3 bases at V and 6 bases at J, with 12 bases between the two ends. The CDR3: CASSLKGGGEQYF. CDR3 coding DNA: TGTGCCAGCAGTTTGAAGGGTGGAGGCGAGCAGTACTTC.

This clonotype was found a few times. This chain connects TRBV28 to TRBJ1-1; D possibly corresponds to TRBD1 (6 bases). V dropped 2 bases and J dropped 0 bases, with 13 bases sitting between them. Looked up from germline, CDR1 is MDHEN and CDR2 is SYDVKM. The CDR3 totals 16 residues. The CDR3 reads CASSLTMTGLNTEAFF. The CDR3 DNA sequence: TGTGCCAGCAGTTTAACAATGACAGGATTGAACACTGAAGCTTTCTTT. Filled out from reference TRBV28 and TRBJ1-1, the complete variable domain reads DVKVTQSSRYLVKRTGEKVFLECVQDMDHENMFWYRQDPGLGLRLIYFSYDVKMKEKGDIPEGYSVSREKKERFSLILESASTNQTSMYLCASSLTMTGLNTEAFFGQGTRLTVV.

This clonotype was picked up a small number of times. This rearrangement joins TRBV3-1 to TRBJ1-1; a weak D match, TRBD1 (6 bases). The CDR3 extends over 14 amino acids. Germline CDR1 reads LGHDT; CDR2 reads YNNKEL (reference sequence). Trimming shortened V by 3 bases and J by 1 base, and 9 bases separated the two germline ends. In DNA, the CDR3 is TGTGCCAGCAGCCATACAGGGTCGAACACTGAAGCTTTCTTT. It codes for CASSHTGSNTEAFF.